This T cell receptor beta chain was captured by sequencing in a study of regulatory T cells in long-lasting Graves disease. Both iRepertoire HTBI primers and Arm-PCR of CDR3 regions were used to build the TCR beta libraries. Using its own MiXCR run on the multiplex PCR reads, TCRdb lists one record per CDR3 protein. Here the sample spans under 500,000 distinct CDR3 sequences, about a fifth being singletons. A remark on this clonotype: Its antigen is not known.

The sample's time point: persistent/refractory GD, antithyroid drugs over 5 years with positive TRAb. The TCR library was made from RNA extracted from PBMCs. The source of the patients was an endocrinology department in Xi'an, China. The study's findings and limits: Persistent Graves' cases showed lower TCR diversity than newly diagnosed cases. Rather than thyroid tissue, only peripheral blood underwent study.

The sample consisted of peripheral blood mononuclear cells (PBMCs), taken when the disease was refractory, from a patient treated with antithyroid drugs. The source is a female donor with Graves disease.

In nucleotides, the CDR3 is TGTGCCAGCAGTGCGACACCAACCAGCACAGATACGCAGTATTTT. Its protein is CASSATPTSTDTQYF. This chain joins TRBV6-1 and TRBJ2-3; no clear D. With 4 bases removed from V and 0 bases from J, the gap between germline ends came to 11 bases. Germline V gene lookup returns CDR1 MNHNS and CDR2 SASEGT. The CDR3 has 15 amino acids.